This TCR beta chain emerged from a study of cytomegalovirus exposure and HLA in healthy donors. Study results and caveats: The study recorded 160 or so TCR beta chains that were cytomegalovirus-associated. Available immune exposure information was restricted to CMV serostatus only.

Healthy bone marrow donors formed the donor group. PCR used 60 Vbeta primers and 13 Jbeta primers. Clones were sequenced by immunoSEQ multiplex PCR, and TCRdb holds only the in-frame ones, with some missing. This sample has some 150,000 clones, with around 60% found just once. There are 13 residues in the CDR3. In germline, CDR1 is SGHNT, CDR2 YYREEE (reference sequence). Trimming removed 0 bases from V and 15 bases from J; junction bases left unmatched: 8. This clone was counted a few times. The target antigen is unknown. V and J are TRBV5-4 and TRBJ2-1, with TRBD1 identical over 8 bases. Sequenced input: PBMCs. The receptor was isolated from a woman aged 60-70 years in good health and CMV-seropositive. The CDR3, as DNA: TGTGCCAGCAGCTTGGAGACAGGGGTCGGCCTGTTCTTC. It codes for CASSLETGVGLFF.